These 18 T cell receptor beta chains were all obtained from the same sample, sequenced in a study of neurological immune-mediated disorders. Via MiXCR, TCRdb re-called the 5' RACE reads, giving one row per CDR3 protein. The sample consists of about 39,000 distinct CDR3 sequences, 6% to 7.5% of them appearing once. Material: CD4+ T cells from blood. These TCRs come from a man between 45 and 60 years old in good health.

The table lists this clonotype with many counts. The chain links TRBV7-2 to TRBJ2-7; 11 bases align to TRBD2. With V trimmed by 5 bases and J by 1 base, 4 bases remained unmatched. Germline CDR1 is SGHTA and CDR2 is FQGNSA. This CDR3 spans 15 amino acids. In DNA, the CDR3 is TGTGCCAGCAGCCGTAGCGGGGGGGCGTCCTACGAGCAGTACTTC. It codes for CASSRSGGASYEQYF. The whole variable domain, filled in from reference TRBV7-2 and TRBJ2-7, reads GAGVSQSPSNKVTEKGKDVELRCDPISGHTALYWYRQSLGQGLEFLIYFQGNSAPDKSGLPSDRFSAERTGGSVSTLTIQRTQQEDSAVYLCASSRSGGASYEQYFGPGTRLTVT.

The table lists this clonotype with many counts. V is TRBV20-1 and J is TRBJ2-7, with TRBD2 matching 8 bases. Trimming took 2 bases from V and 4 from J; bases not matched to a gene: 4. Germline CDR1 is DFQATT and CDR2 is SNEGSKA (reference sequence). The CDR3 extends over 13 amino acids. The CDR3 DNA follows: TGCAGTGCTAGAAGCGGGGGAGGGTACGAGCAGTACTTC. Protein: CSARSGGGYEQYF.

This clonotype was seen many times. The chain joins TRBV20-1 to TRBJ2-5; 12 bases align to TRBD2. The CDR3 is 18 residues long. The trim removed 3 bases at V and 5 bases at J, leaving 16 bases unmatched. The V gene's germline CDR1 is DFQATT and CDR2 SNEGSKA (reference sequence). The CDR3 region has the DNA TGCAGTGCTAGCCGGTTCTCGACTAGCGGGAGTGTGTGGGAGACCCAGTACTTC. As protein: CSASRFSTSGSVWETQYF.

This clonotype has ten or more counts. The rearrangement joins TRBV7-9 to TRBJ1-2; D gene ambiguous. The germline gives CDR1 SEHNR, CDR2 FQNEAQ (reference sequence). V lost 1 base and J 7 bases, leaving 16 bases between the germline ends. The CDR3 has 15 residues. CDR3 coding DNA: TGTGCCAGCAGCTTAGGAGGTCAGACCCGTACTGGCTACACCTTC. It specifies CASSLGGQTRTGYTF.

This rearrangement joins TRBV4-2 to TRBJ1-3; 10 bases are shared with TRBD1. Germline assignment: CDR1 LGHNA and CDR2 YNFKEQ. The CDR3 length is 19 residues. Trimming at V came to 2 bases and at J to 0 bases, leaving 10 bases not matched to a gene. DNA of the CDR3: TGTGCCAGCAGCCAATTAACGGGACAGGGGACTAGCTCTGGAAACACCATATATTTT. Translating gives CASSQLTGQGTSSGNTIYF.

In its sample, this clonotype was seen many times. J is TRBJ2-3 and V is TRBV7-2, with 15 bases aligning to TRBD2. CDR1 SGHTA and CDR2 FQGNSA come from the germline V gene. V trimming: 4 bases; J trimming: 6 bases; junction bases outside the gene matches: 5. The CDR3 is 16 amino acids. The CDR3 bases are TGTGCCAGCAGCTCGGGACTAGCGGGAGGTAGCGATACGCAGTATTTT. It translates to CASSSGLAGGSDTQYF.

This clonotype showed up many times. This sequence joins TRBV7-9 and TRBJ1-2, with D perhaps matching TRBD1 (5 bases). V was shortened by 3 bases and J by 2 bases, with 7 bases between the two germline ends. The CDR3 totals 13 residues. In germline, CDR1 is SEHNR, CDR2 FQNEAQ (reference sequence). CDR3 nucleotide sequence: TGTGCCAGCAGCTTGGGGGTGAACTATGGCTACACCTTC. It codes for CASSLGVNYGYTF.

In its sample, this clonotype was seen a few times. The V and J genes are TRBV4-2 and TRBJ2-3; D is unclear. This CDR3 spans 16 amino acids. V lost 0 bases and J 1 base, leaving 11 bases between the germline ends. CDR1 and CDR2 (germline): LGHNA, YNFKEQ. As DNA, the CDR3 is TGTGCCAGCAGCCAAGAGTTGACCCTCGGCACAGATACGCAGTATTTT. Its translation: CASSQELTLGTDTQYF.

This clonotype was seen many times. The rearrangement uses TRBV20-1 and TRBJ2-5, with 7 nucleotides matching TRBD2. The CDR3 is 16 residues long. V shed 3 bases, J shed 0 bases, and the junction held 10 bases outside the gene matches. CDR1 is DFQATT, CDR2 SNEGSKA, per germline (reference sequence). CDR3 DNA sequence: TGCAGTGCTAGTGGCTCGTCGCGGGGGTACCAAGAGACCCAGTACTTC. Protein: CSASGSSRGYQETQYF.

This clonotype was seen at least ten times. This rearrangement joins TRBV20-1 to TRBJ2-3; TRBD2 matches 9 bases. Germline-derived CDR1 and CDR2 are DFQATT and SNEGSKA (reference sequence). The CDR3 loop spans 16 amino acids. V trimming: 0 bases; J trimming: 2 bases; junction bases outside the gene matches: 6. This CDR3 is CSARDAASGATDTQYF. In nucleotides, the CDR3 is TGCAGTGCTAGAGATGCCGCTAGCGGGGCCACAGATACGCAGTATTTT.

This clonotype was detected many times. The chain recombines TRBV20-1 with TRBJ2-1; D gene unclear. V lost 5 bases, J lost 9 bases, and 14 bases lay in between. Germline lookup yields CDR1 DFQATT and CDR2 SNEGSKA (reference sequence). The CDR3 is 12 amino acids. The CDR3 protein is CSALDSPLEQFF. The CDR3 DNA reads as TGCAGTGCTCTTGACTCCCCGCTTGAGCAGTTCTTC.

This clonotype showed up many times. The CDR3 DNA reads TGCAGTGCCAGCCAAGCGGGAGTAAAGGCAGATACGCAGTATTTT. Its translation: CSASQAGVKADTQYF. The V and J genes are TRBV20-1 and TRBJ2-3, with 8 nucleotides matching TRBD2. With V trimmed by 6 bases and J by 4 bases, 12 bases remained unmatched. The germline V gene encodes CDR1 DFQATT and CDR2 SNEGSKA (reference sequence). The CDR3 has 15 residues.

The sample holds many counts of this clonotype. This chain joins TRBV6-5 and TRBJ2-7; 11 nucleotides match TRBD2. The CDR3 loop spans 15 amino acids. Germline CDR1 and CDR2: MNHEY and SVGAGI. The ends lost 6 bases at V and 0 bases at J; junction bases unmatched: 4. The CDR3 sequence is CASSPGTSGSYEQYF. For the CDR3, the DNA is TGTGCCAGCAGCCCCGGGACTAGCGGCTCCTACGAGCAGTACTTC.

This clonotype was found many times. The genes are TRBV7-2 and TRBJ1-6; no firm D call. V lost 1 base and J lost 10, with 5 bases in between. The CDR3 is 12 amino acids. CDR1 and CDR2 from the germline V gene are SGHTA and FQGNSA. The chain's CDR3 is CASSLEVSPLHF. DNA for the CDR3: TGTGCCAGCAGCTTAGAAGTATCACCCCTCCACTTT.

This clonotype was detected once. The chain recombines TRBV20-1 with TRBJ2-7; 8 bases map to TRBD2. Trimming removed 1 base from V and 4 bases from J; junction bases left unmatched: 12. Per germline, CDR1 DFQATT and CDR2 SNEGSKA (reference sequence). The CDR3 spans 16 residues. The CDR3 nucleotides are TGCAGTGCTAGAGGGGGAGTTGGCGGGAGGATGTACGAGCAGTACTTC. It yields the protein CSARGGVGGRMYEQYF.

This clonotype has at least ten counts. This chain connects TRBV7-2 to TRBJ2-7; TRBD2 matches 10 bases. CDR1 is SGHTA and CDR2 is FQGNSA in the germline V gene. The ends lost 6 bases at V and 4 bases at J; junction bases unmatched: 6. The CDR3 covers 14 residues. CDR3 sequence reads: CASRPPSGSYEQYF. The CDR3 region has the DNA TGTGCCAGCAGACCCCCTAGCGGGAGTTACGAGCAGTACTTC. Combining the CDR3 with reference TRBV7-2 and TRBJ2-7 gives the whole variable domain GAGVSQSPSNKVTEKGKDVELRCDPISGHTALYWYRQSLGQGLEFLIYFQGNSAPDKSGLPSDRFSAERTGGSVSTLTIQRTQQEDSAVYLCASRPPSGSYEQYFGPGTRLTVT.

At least ten counts were recorded for this clonotype. The V gene is TRBV3-1, the J gene TRBJ2-2, with D perhaps matching TRBD2 (6 bases). CDR3 length: 14 residues. Trimming left V 5 bases short and J 2 bases short, with 9 bases between. In germline, CDR1 is LGHDT, CDR2 YNNKEL (reference sequence). In DNA, the CDR3 is TGTGCCAGCAGCTCAGGACTAAACACCGGGGAGCTGTTTTTT. Protein sequence: CASSSGLNTGELFF.

This clonotype was found many times. This chain uses TRBV28 with TRBJ2-7, with 7 positions matching TRBD2. V gave up 10 bases and J gave up 0 bases; unmatched junction bases: 9. Germline V gene data show CDR1 as MDHEN and CDR2 as SYDVKM. The CDR3 is made up of 14 amino acids. CDR3 in DNA: TGTGCCACCCATGGGACTACCGCCTCCTACGAGCAGTACTTC. Translating gives CATHGTTASYEQYF.